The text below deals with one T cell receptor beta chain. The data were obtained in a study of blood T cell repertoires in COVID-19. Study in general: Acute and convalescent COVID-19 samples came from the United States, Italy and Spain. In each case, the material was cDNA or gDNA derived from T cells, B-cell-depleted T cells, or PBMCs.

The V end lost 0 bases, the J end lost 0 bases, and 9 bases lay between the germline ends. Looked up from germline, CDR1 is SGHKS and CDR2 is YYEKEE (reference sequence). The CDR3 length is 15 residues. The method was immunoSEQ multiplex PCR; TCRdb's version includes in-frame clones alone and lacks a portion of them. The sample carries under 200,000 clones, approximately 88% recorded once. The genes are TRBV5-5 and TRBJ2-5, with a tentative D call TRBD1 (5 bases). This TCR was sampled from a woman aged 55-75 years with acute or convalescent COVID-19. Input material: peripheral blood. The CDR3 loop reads CASSLGGRNQETQYF. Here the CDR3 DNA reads TGTGCCAGCAGCTTGGGGGGCAGGAACCAAGAGACCCAGTACTTC.